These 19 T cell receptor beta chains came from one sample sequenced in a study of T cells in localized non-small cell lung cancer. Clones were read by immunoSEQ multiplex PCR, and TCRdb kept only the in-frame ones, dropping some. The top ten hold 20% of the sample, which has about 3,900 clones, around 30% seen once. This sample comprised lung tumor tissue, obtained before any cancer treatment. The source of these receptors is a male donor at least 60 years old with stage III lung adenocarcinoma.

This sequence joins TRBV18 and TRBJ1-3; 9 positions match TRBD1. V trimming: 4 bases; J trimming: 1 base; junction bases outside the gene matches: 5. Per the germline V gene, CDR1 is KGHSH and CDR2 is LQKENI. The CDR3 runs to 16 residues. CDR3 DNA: TGTGCCAGCTCACAACAGGGGGCAACTTCTGGAAACACCATATATTTT. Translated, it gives CASSQQGATSGNTIYF.

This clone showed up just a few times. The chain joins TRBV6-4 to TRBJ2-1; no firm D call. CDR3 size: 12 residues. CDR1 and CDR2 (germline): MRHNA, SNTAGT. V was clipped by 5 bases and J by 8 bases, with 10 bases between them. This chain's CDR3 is CASSLRWDEQFF. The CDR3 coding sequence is TGTGCCAGCAGTTTGAGATGGGATGAGCAGTTCTTC.

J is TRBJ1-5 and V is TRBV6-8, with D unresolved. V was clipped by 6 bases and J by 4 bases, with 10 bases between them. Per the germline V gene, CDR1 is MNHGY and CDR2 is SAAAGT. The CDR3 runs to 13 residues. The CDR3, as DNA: TGTGCCAGCAGCTTTCACGTTAATCAGCCCCAGCATTTT. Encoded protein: CASSFHVNQPQHF.

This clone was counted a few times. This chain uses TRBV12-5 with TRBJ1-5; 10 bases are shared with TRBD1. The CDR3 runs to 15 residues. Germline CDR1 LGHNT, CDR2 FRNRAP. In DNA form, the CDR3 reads TGTGCCACAAGTCAGGGACAGGGGTTTAATCAGCCCCAGCATTTT. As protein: CATSQGQGFNQPQHF. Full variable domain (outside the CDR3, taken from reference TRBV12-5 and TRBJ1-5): DARVTQTPRHKVTEMGQEVTMRCQPILGHNTVFWYRQTMMQGLELLAYFRNRAPLDDSGMPKDRFSAEMPDATLATLKIQPSEPRDSAVYFCATSQGQGFNQPQHFGDGTRLSIL.

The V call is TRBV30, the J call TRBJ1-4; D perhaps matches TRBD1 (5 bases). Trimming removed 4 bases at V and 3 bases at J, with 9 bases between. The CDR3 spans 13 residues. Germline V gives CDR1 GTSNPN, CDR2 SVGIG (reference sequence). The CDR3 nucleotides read TGTGCCTGGATGGGAGGGGCTAATGAAAAACTGTTTTTT. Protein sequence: CAWMGGANEKLFF.

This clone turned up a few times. The CDR3 sequence: CASGDTGESGELFF. CDR3 bases: TGTGCCAGCGGAGACACAGGGGAATCCGGGGAGCTGTTTTTT. This chain links TRBV6-4 with TRBJ2-2; the match to TRBD1 covers 7 bases. The CDR3 loop spans 14 amino acids. CDR1 is MRHNA and CDR2 is SNTAGT in the germline V gene. V gave up 8 bases and J gave up 6 bases; unmatched junction bases: 9.

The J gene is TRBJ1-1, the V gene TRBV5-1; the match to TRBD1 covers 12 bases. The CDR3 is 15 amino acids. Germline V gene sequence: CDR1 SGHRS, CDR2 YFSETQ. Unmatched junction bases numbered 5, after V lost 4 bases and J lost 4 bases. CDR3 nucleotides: TGCGCCAGCAGCGTGGGGACAGGGGGCACCACTGAAGCTTTCTTT. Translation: CASSVGTGGTTEAFF. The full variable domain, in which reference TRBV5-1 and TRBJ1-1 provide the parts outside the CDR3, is KAGVTQTPRYLIKTRGQQVTLSCSPISGHRSVSWYQQTPGQGLQFLFEYFSETQRNKGNFPGRFSGRQFSNSRSEMNVSTLELGDSALYLCASSVGTGGTTEAFFGQGTRLTVV.

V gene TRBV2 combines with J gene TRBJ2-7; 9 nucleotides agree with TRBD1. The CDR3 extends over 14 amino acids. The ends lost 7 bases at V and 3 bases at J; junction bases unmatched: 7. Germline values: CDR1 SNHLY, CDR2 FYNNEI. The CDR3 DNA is TGTGCCAGCACTATCGGGACAGGGTACTACGAGCAGTACTTC. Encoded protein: CASTIGTGYYEQYF. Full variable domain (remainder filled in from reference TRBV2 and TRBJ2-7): EPEVTQTPSHQVTQMGQEVILRCVPISNHLYFYWYRQILGQKVEFLVSFYNNEISEKSEIFDDQFSVERPDGSNFTLKIRSTKLEDSAMYFCASTIGTGYYEQYFGPGTRLTVT.

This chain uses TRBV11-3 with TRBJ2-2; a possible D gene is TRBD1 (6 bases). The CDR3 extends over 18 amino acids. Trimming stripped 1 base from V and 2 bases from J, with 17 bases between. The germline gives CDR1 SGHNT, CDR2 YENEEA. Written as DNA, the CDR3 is TGTGCCAGCAGCTTAGTGGCCCCCGGACAGCACAACACCGGGGAGCTGTTTTTT. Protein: CASSLVAPGQHNTGELFF.

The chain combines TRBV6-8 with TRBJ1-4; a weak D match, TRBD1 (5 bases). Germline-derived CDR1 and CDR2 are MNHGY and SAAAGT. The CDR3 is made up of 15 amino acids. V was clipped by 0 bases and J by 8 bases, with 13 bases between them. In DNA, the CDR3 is TGTGCCAGCAGTTACTCAATTAGGGGCGGCGAAAAACTGTTTTTT. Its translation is CASSYSIRGGEKLFF.

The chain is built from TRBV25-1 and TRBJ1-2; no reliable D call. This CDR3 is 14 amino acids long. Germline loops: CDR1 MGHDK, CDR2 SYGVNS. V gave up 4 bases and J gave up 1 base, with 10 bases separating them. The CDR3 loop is CASSVGDINYGYTF. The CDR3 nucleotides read TGTGCCAGCAGTGTCGGCGACATTAACTATGGCTACACCTTC.

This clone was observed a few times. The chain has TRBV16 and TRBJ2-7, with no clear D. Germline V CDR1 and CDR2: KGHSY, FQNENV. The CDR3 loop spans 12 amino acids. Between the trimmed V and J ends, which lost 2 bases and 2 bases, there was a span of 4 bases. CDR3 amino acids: CASSQTAYEQYF. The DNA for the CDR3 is TGTGCCAGCAGCCAAACAGCCTACGAGCAGTACTTC. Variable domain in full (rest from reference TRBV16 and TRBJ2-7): GEEVAQTPKHLVRGEGQKAKLYCAPIKGHSYVFWYQQVLKNEFKFLISFQNENVFDETGMPKERFSAKCLPNSPCSLEIQATKLEDSAVYFCASSQTAYEQYFGPGTRLTVT.

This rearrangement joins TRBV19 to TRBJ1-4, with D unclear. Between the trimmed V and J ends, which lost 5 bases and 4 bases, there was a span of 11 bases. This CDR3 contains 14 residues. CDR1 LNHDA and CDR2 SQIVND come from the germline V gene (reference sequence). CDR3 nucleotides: TGTGCCAGTAGTTCTCGGGAAGGTAATGAAAAACTGTTTTTT. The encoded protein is CASSSREGNEKLFF. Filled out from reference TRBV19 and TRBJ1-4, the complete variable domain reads DGGITQSPKYLFRKEGQNVTLSCEQNLNHDAMYWYRQDPGQGLRLIYYSQIVNDFQKGDIAEGYSVSREKKESFPLTVTSAQKNPTAFYLCASSSREGNEKLFFGSGTQLSVL.

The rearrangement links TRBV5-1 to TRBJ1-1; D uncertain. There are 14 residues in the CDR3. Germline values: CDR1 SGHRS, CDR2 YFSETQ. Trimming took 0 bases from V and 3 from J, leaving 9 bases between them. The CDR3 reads CASSLEGPYTEAFF. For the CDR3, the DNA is TGCGCCAGCAGCTTGGAGGGCCCGTACACTGAAGCTTTCTTT. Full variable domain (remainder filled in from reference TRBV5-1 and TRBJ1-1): KAGVTQTPRYLIKTRGQQVTLSCSPISGHRSVSWYQQTPGQGLQFLFEYFSETQRNKGNFPGRFSGRQFSNSRSEMNVSTLELGDSALYLCASSLEGPYTEAFFGQGTRLTVV.

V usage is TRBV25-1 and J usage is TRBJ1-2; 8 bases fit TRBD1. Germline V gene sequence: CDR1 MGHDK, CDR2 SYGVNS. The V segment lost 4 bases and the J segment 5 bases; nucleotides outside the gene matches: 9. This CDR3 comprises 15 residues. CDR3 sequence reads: CASSASDRGPYGYTF. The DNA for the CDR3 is TGTGCCAGCAGTGCCTCCGACAGGGGTCCTTATGGCTACACCTTC.

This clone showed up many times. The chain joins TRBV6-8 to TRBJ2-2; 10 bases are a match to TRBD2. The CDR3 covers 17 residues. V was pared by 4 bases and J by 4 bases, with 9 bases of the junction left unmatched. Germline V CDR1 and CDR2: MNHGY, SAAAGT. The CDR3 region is CASSLLAGGSSTGELFF. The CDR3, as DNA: TGTGCCAGCAGTTTATTAGCGGGGGGTTCGAGCACCGGGGAGCTGTTTTTT.

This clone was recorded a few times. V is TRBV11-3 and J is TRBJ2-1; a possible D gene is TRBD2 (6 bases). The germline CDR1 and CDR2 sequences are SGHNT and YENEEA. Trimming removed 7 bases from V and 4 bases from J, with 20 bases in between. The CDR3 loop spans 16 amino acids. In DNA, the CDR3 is TGTGCCAGCACCCCCAGATCATCGGGGGTGTACAATGAGCAGTTCTTC. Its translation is CASTPRSSGVYNEQFF.

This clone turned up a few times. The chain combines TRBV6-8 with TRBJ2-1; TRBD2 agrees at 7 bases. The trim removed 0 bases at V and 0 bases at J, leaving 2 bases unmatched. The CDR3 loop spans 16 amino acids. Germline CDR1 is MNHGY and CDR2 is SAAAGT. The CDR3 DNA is TGTGCCAGCAGTTACTCGAGCGGGAACTCCTACAATGAGCAGTTCTTC. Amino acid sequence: CASSYSSGNSYNEQFF.

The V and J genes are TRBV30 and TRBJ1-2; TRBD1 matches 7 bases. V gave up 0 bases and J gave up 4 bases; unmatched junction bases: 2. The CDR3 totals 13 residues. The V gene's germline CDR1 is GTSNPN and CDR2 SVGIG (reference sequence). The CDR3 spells CAWSVQGIYGYTF. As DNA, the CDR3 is TGTGCCTGGAGTGTACAGGGGATCTATGGCTACACCTTC.